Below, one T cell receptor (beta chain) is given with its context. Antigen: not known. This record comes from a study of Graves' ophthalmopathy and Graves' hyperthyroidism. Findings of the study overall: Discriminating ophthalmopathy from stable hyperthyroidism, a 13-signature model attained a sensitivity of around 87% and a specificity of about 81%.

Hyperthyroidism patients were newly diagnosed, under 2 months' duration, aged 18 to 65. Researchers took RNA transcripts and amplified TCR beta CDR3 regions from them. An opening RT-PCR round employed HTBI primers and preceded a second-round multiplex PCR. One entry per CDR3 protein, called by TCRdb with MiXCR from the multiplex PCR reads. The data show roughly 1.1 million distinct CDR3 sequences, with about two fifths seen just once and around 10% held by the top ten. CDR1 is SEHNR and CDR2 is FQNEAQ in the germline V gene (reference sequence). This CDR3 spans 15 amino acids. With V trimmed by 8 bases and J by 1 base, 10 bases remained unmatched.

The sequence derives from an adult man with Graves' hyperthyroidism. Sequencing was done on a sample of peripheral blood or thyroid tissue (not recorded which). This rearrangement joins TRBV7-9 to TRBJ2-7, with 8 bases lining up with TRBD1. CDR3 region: CASVGQGMGSYEQYF. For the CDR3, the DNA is TGTGCCAGCGTCGGACAGGGAATGGGGTCCTACGAGCAGTACTTC.